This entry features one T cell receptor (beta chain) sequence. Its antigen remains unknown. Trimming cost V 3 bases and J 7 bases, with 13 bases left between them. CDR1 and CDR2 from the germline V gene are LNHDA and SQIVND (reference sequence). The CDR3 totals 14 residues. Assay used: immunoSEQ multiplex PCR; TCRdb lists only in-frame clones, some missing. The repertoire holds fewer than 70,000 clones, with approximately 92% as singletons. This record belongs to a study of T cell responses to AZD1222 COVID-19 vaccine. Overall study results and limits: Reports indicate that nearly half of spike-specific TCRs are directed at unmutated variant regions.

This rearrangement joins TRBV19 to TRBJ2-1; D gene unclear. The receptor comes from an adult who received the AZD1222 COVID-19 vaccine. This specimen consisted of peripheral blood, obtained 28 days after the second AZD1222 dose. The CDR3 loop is CASSILRAPNEQFF. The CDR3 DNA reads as TGTGCCAGTAGTATTTTAAGGGCTCCTAATGAGCAGTTCTTC.